The 7 T cell receptor beta chains in this list originate from one sample, sequenced in a study of identical twins (dated by TCRdb to the mid-2010s). The library was prepared using 5' RACE. TCRdb shows the sequencer as Illumina HiSeq 2000. TCRdb reanalyzed the raw reads on its own, using fastp at Q25 for trimming and MiXCR for clone calling, and kept in-frame beta chains. Rows are combined by CDR3 protein, so each entry shows the most common genes and DNA. The sample profile shows approximately 220,000 distinct CDR3 sequences; around 6.9% of them were found once. The leading ten clones occupy around 1.8% of the sample. The data were also submitted as part of a second study, on yellow fever vaccine responses in identical twins.

Source material: memory (CD45RO+) T cells sorted from blood. The cell subset or site label of this sample denotes: CD45RO+ enriched T cells. The receptors were sampled from a woman aged 18 to 35 in good health.

This clonotype was picked up a small number of times. The chain uses TRBV11-2 and TRBJ2-7; TRBD1 agrees at 7 bases. V trimming: 5 bases; J trimming: 6 bases; junction bases outside the gene matches: 4. Germline V CDR1 and CDR2: SGHAT, FQNNGV. The CDR3 has 12 residues. The CDR3 loop reads CASSRDRAEQYF. The CDR3 DNA is TGTGCCAGCAGCCGTGACAGGGCCGAGCAGTACTTC.

This clonotype was seen at least ten times. The V and J genes are TRBV7-3 and TRBJ2-2, with D unresolved. The CDR3 is 13 residues long. CDR1 is SGHTA, CDR2 FQGTGA, per germline. Between the trimmed V and J ends, which lost 4 bases and 5 bases, there was a span of 8 bases. The CDR3 region is CASSYGRTGELFF. In DNA, the CDR3 is TGTGCCAGCAGCTACGGCCGTACCGGGGAGCTGTTTTTT.

This clonotype was detected a few times. V usage is TRBV7-2 and J usage is TRBJ2-3; D is undetermined. The germline V and J ends were trimmed by 7 bases and 6 bases, with 8 bases remaining between them. The CDR3 consists of 11 residues. Germline V gene sequence: CDR1 SGHTA, CDR2 FQGNSA. CDR3 bases: TGTGCCAGCACAGAACGGGATACGCAGTATTTT. Its protein product is CASTERDTQYF. Full variable domain (rest looked up from reference TRBV7-2 and TRBJ2-3): GAGVSQSPSNKVTEKGKDVELRCDPISGHTALYWYRQSLGQGLEFLIYFQGNSAPDKSGLPSDRFSAERTGGSVSTLTIQRTQQEDSAVYLCASTERDTQYFGPGTRLTVL.

At least ten counts were recorded for this clonotype. The V gene is TRBV7-2, the J gene TRBJ2-1; 10 bases agree with TRBD2. This CDR3 has 16 residues. With 3 bases clipped from V and 3 bases from J, the junction kept 5 bases outside the gene matches. Looked up from germline, CDR1 is SGHTA and CDR2 is FQGNSA. DNA of the CDR3: TGTGCCAGCAGCTTGCTTACTAGCGGGGACTACAATGAGCAGTTCTTC. It encodes CASSLLTSGDYNEQFF.

This rearrangement joins TRBV4-2 to TRBJ2-3; TRBD1 agrees at 7 bases. Per germline, CDR1 LGHNA and CDR2 YNFKEQ. This CDR3 comprises 14 residues. J lost 5 bases, V lost 3 bases, and 5 bases had no gene match. The CDR3 loop is CASSQADREDTQYF. The CDR3 DNA sequence: TGTGCCAGCAGCCAGGCTGACAGGGAAGATACGCAGTATTTT.

This clonotype was observed once. The V call is TRBV19, the J call TRBJ2-5; D call uncertain. The V and J ends lost 5 bases and 5 bases respectively, with 12 bases between them. Germline-derived CDR1 and CDR2 are LNHDA and SQIVND (reference sequence). CDR3 length: 13 residues. The CDR3 region has the DNA TGTGCCAGTAGTTGGGCTAATGAGGAGACCCAGTACTTC. This codes for CASSWANEETQYF.

The gene calls are TRBV7-9 and TRBJ2-3, with D maybe TRBD2 (7 bases). This CDR3 comprises 13 residues. Germline values: CDR1 SEHNR, CDR2 FQNEAQ (reference sequence). V lost 3 bases, J lost 6 bases, and 10 bases lay in between. As DNA, the CDR3 is TGTGCCAGCAGCTTTGGGGGGGCGGATACGCAGTATTTT. Translated: CASSFGGADTQYF.